The T cell receptor beta chain under discussion was sequenced for a study of PD-L1 blockade in urothelial cancer. Across the study: Earlier, patients had received 0 to 3 chemotherapy regimens.

This CDR3 has 16 amino acids. CDR1 and CDR2 from the germline V gene are LGHNA and YNFKEQ. V lost 3 bases and J lost 0; bases outside the gene matches: 7. TCRdb's copy holds only in-frame clones and misses some; the assay was immunoSEQ multiplex PCR. This sample has 100,000 to 150,000 clones, with 65% to 85% found just once. Time point given: pretreatment peripheral blood. The genes are TRBV4-2 and TRBJ2-5; TRBD1 aligns across 7 bases. The clonotype comes from a middle-aged man with urothelial cancer. The sequencing here drew on PBMCs, taken around atezolizumab (anti-PD-L1) treatment. CDR3 sequence: CASSQQGQSHQETQYF. CDR3 DNA: TGTGCCAGCAGCCAGCAGGGACAGAGCCACCAAGAGACCCAGTACTTC.